A single sample gave rise to the 18 T cell receptor beta chains below, sequenced in a study of blood T cell repertoires in COVID-19. Clones were read by immunoSEQ multiplex PCR, and TCRdb kept only the in-frame ones, dropping some. The sample has about 110,000 clones, over 80% seen once. Source material: peripheral blood. These receptors were collected from an older woman with acute or convalescent COVID-19.

J is TRBJ1-3 and V is TRBV7-2; D may be TRBD1 (5 bases). CDR1 is SGHTA and CDR2 is FQGNSA in the germline V gene. Trimming cost V 6 bases and J 2 bases, with 8 bases left between them. This CDR3 comprises 13 residues. CDR3 DNA: TGTGCCAGCAGAGCGGGGGCTGGAAACACCATATATTTT. Its translation is CASRAGAGNTIYF.

The rearrangement uses TRBV6-1 and TRBJ1-6, with D hard to call. CDR3 size: 12 residues. Trimming removed 2 bases from V and 9 bases from J, with 5 bases in between. The germline V gene encodes CDR1 MNHNS and CDR2 SASEGT. This CDR3 reads CASSELFSPLHF. The CDR3 nucleotides read TGTGCCAGCAGTGAACTATTTTCACCCCTCCACTTT.

The chain joins TRBV7-9 to TRBJ1-3, with unresolved D. CDR3 length equals 13 residues. The germline V gene encodes CDR1 SEHNR and CDR2 FQNEAQ (reference sequence). The V gene lost 7 bases and the J gene lost 4 bases, with 11 bases spanning the gap. CDR3 residues: CASIALVGNTIYF. The DNA of the CDR3 is TGTGCCAGCATCGCGTTGGTAGGAAACACCATATATTTT.

V is TRBV29-1 and J is TRBJ1-6, with D unclear. Germline CDR1 reads SQVTM; CDR2 reads ANQGSEA. The CDR3 covers 15 residues. The V and J ends lost 7 bases and 4 bases respectively, with 17 bases between them. CDR3 protein: CSATFGDNYNSPLHF. The CDR3 bases are TGCAGCGCTACATTCGGTGACAATTATAATTCACCCCTCCACTTT.

This chain links TRBV5-6 with TRBJ1-2; 8 bases are a match to TRBD1. From germline, CDR1 is SGHDT and CDR2 YYEEEE. Germline trimming cut 2 bases from V and 2 bases from J; bases unmatched to any gene: 8. This CDR3 is 16 amino acids long. The CDR3 DNA sequence: TGTGCCAGCAGCTTACTGGCAGGGGGCGTGAACTATGGCTACACCTTC. As protein: CASSLLAGGVNYGYTF.

CDR3 bases: TGTGCCAGCAGTCCCAGGGGCGCCTTACTGGGCGAGCAGTACGTC. Translating gives CASSPRGALLGEQYV. V and J are TRBV11-2 and TRBJ2-7; TRBD1 might be the D (6 bases). The CDR3 length is 15 residues. Deletions cut 6 bases from V and 6 bases from J, with 21 bases between. The germline gives CDR1 SGHAT, CDR2 FQNNGV.

This chain connects TRBV14 to TRBJ1-1; D is unclear. Trimming pared 2 bases from V and 5 bases from J, leaving 9 bases between. CDR3 size: 13 residues. From germline, CDR1 is SGHDN and CDR2 FVKESK. CDR3 residues: CASSQLGRTEAFF. CDR3 coding DNA: TGTGCCAGCAGCCAACTAGGGAGGACTGAAGCTTTCTTT.

The chain uses TRBV30 and TRBJ2-5, with D tentatively TRBD2 (7 bases). Germline V gene lookup returns CDR1 GTSNPN and CDR2 SVGIG (reference sequence). The CDR3 length is 14 residues. Trimming left V 6 bases short and J 2 bases short, with 16 bases between. The CDR3 DNA is TGTGCCTGCCCAAGGGGGACTACTCAAGAGACCCAGTACTTC. It encodes CACPRGTTQETQYF.

This chain links TRBV6-1 with TRBJ2-1; 7 bases align to TRBD2. The germline V gene has CDR1 MNHNS and CDR2 SASEGT. CDR3 size: 18 residues. V dropped 1 base and J dropped 5; count of bases not matched to a gene: 14. In DNA form, the CDR3 reads TGTGCCAGCAGTGAAGGCTTTGGGAGGGGTCCGACGAACAATGAGCAGTTCTTC. Translation: CASSEGFGRGPTNNEQFF.

This clone occurred once. V and J are TRBV14 and TRBJ2-7; the D gene is possibly TRBD2 (7 bases). Germline CDR1 SGHDN, CDR2 FVKESK. V was shortened by 5 bases and J by 0 bases, with 14 bases between the two germline ends. The CDR3 extends over 15 amino acids. CDR3 DNA: TGTGCCAGCAGCGGGGGGGCGGGCCTCTCCTACGAGCAGTACTTC. Amino acids: CASSGGAGLSYEQYF.

The chain links TRBV5-1 to TRBJ2-2; the match to TRBD1 covers 11 bases. Per germline, CDR1 SGHRS and CDR2 YFSETQ. V lost 4 bases to trimming and J lost 4 bases; unmatched junction nucleotides: 12. This CDR3 is built from 18 residues. The CDR3 bases are TGCGCCAGCAGCGTGACCGGACAGGGGGCGTCCGGCACCGGGGAGCTGTTTTTT. As protein: CASSVTGQGASGTGELFF.

V and J are TRBV7-3 and TRBJ2-1; 7 nucleotides align to TRBD2. This CDR3 is built from 16 residues. Germline V gene data show CDR1 as SGHTA and CDR2 as FQGTGA. The trim removed 5 bases at V and 4 bases at J, leaving 11 bases unmatched. The CDR3 DNA sequence: TGTGCCAGCAGCCGGGGGAGTGGCGGGAGTTACAATGAGCAGTTCTTC. It is translated as CASSRGSGGSYNEQFF.

The chain recombines TRBV5-1 with TRBJ1-1; a weak D match, TRBD1 (5 bases). This CDR3 is 14 amino acids long. CDR1 SGHRS and CDR2 YFSETQ come from the germline V gene. V was pared by 4 bases and J by 3 bases, with 13 bases between. The CDR3: CASSKAIGDTEAFF. The DNA for the CDR3 is TGCGCCAGCAGCAAGGCCATAGGGGACACTGAAGCTTTCTTT.

The chain has TRBV2 and TRBJ1-5; a weak D match, TRBD1 (5 bases). The CDR3 consists of 15 residues. Germline CDR1 SNHLY, CDR2 FYNNEI. V lost 5 bases to trimming and J lost 1 base, with 12 bases between them. The CDR3: CASSYDSPSNQPQHF. The CDR3, as DNA: TGTGCCAGCAGTTATGACAGTCCCAGCAATCAGCCCCAGCATTTT.

This clone was observed a single time. V and J are TRBV7-2 and TRBJ2-3, with 9 bases identical to TRBD2. Germline assignment: CDR1 SGHTA and CDR2 FQGNSA. This CDR3 contains 15 residues. Germline trimming cut 6 bases from V and 3 bases from J; bases unmatched to any gene: 7. CDR3 amino acids: CASSPTSGTTDTQYF. The CDR3 DNA reads TGTGCCAGCAGTCCGACTAGCGGAACTACAGATACGCAGTATTTT.

This chain links TRBV7-2 with TRBJ2-5, with 14 bases lining up with TRBD2. Trimming removed 10 bases from V and 2 bases from J; junction bases left unmatched: 12. This CDR3 comprises 17 residues. Germline CDR1 SGHTA, CDR2 FQGNSA. Written as DNA, the CDR3 is TGTGCCACCTCACCGGGACTAGCGGGAGTAAGGCAAGAGACCCAGTACTTC. This gives the protein CATSPGLAGVRQETQYF.

This chain links TRBV23-1 with TRBJ1-5, with TRBD1 identical over 10 bases. TRBV23-1 is an open reading frame, and its role is uncertain. Trimming cost V 4 bases and J 4 bases; bases outside gene matches: 7. The CDR3 extends over 16 amino acids. The CDR3 DNA sequence: TGCGCCAGCAGTCGGGACAGGGGCGGTGGTAATCAGCCCCAGCATTTT. Residues: CASSRDRGGGNQPQHF.

The chain is built from TRBV18 and TRBJ1-1; TRBD1 might be the D (6 bases). Germline V gives CDR1 KGHSH, CDR2 LQKENI. The CDR3 has 12 amino acids. V dropped 8 bases and J dropped 2 bases, with 9 bases sitting between them. CDR3 sequence reads: CASTDRNTEAFF. The CDR3 DNA reads as TGTGCCAGCACGGACAGAAACACTGAAGCTTTCTTT.